A single sample gave rise to the 32 T cell receptor beta chains below, sequenced in a study of T cell responses to AZD1222 COVID-19 vaccine. This table comes from immunoSEQ multiplex PCR, and its TCRdb copy is limited to in-frame clones, with some not included. Seen here are about 130,000 clones, more than 70% observed once, and the top ten hold around 9.3%. The starting material was peripheral blood, obtained on day 0 of AZD1222 vaccination. The receptors originated from an adult in good health.

This clone was seen a single time. The chain carries TRBV29-1 and TRBJ2-1; 7 positions match TRBD1. Losses at the gene ends were 6 bases for V and 6 bases for J; bases not matched to a gene: 5. This CDR3 comprises 12 residues. Germline CDR1 and CDR2: SQVTM and ANQGSEA. The CDR3 coding sequence is TGCAGCGTAGACAGGGTACGCAATGAGCAGTTCTTC. Translation gives CSVDRVRNEQFF.

V and J are TRBV7-3 and TRBJ2-2; D unresolved. V lost 1 base and J 6 bases, leaving 12 bases between the germline ends. CDR1 SGHTA and CDR2 FQGTGA come from the germline V gene. This CDR3 has 15 amino acids. The DNA for the CDR3 is TGTGCCAGCAGCTTAAGTTTAAACATGGCCGGGGAGCTGTTTTTT. Protein sequence: CASSLSLNMAGELFF.

The chain is built from TRBV20-1 and TRBJ1-5; TRBD1 might be the D (5 bases). The V gene's germline CDR1 is DFQATT and CDR2 SNEGSKA (reference sequence). V lost 3 bases and J 2 bases, leaving 23 bases between the germline ends. This CDR3 is 18 amino acids long. The CDR3 region has the DNA TGCAGTGCTAGTACCTCCGGGACCTTGGGAGTGGGCAATCAGCCCCAGCATTTT. Its protein product is CSASTSGTLGVGNQPQHF.

This chain joins TRBV28 and TRBJ2-3, with 7 bases matching TRBD2. The CDR3 consists of 14 residues. Trimming at V came to 8 bases and at J to 0 bases, leaving 5 bases not matched to a gene. Germline V gene data show CDR1 as MDHEN and CDR2 as SYDVKM. The CDR3 DNA reads as TGTGCCAGCCATACCGGGGGGAGCACAGATACGCAGTATTTT. This sequence encodes CASHTGGSTDTQYF.

The chain joins TRBV4-2 to TRBJ1-6; no reliable D call. This CDR3 has 15 residues. Trimming cost V 0 bases and J 4 bases, with 7 bases left between them. Germline loops: CDR1 LGHNA, CDR2 YNFKEQ. In DNA form, the CDR3 reads TGTGCCAGCAGCCAAGATCTGCAGTATAATTCACCCCTCCACTTT. As protein: CASSQDLQYNSPLHF.

V and J are TRBV5-4 and TRBJ1-1; D gene unclear. The CDR3 consists of 15 residues. CDR1 is SGHNT and CDR2 is YYREEE in the germline V gene (reference sequence). Trimming stripped 0 bases from V and 5 bases from J, with 14 bases between. The CDR3 nucleotides are TGTGCCAGCAGCTTGGAAACCGGGCTGGGGACTGAAGCTTTCTTT. Translating it yields CASSLETGLGTEAFF.

This clone was observed a single time. The V and J genes are TRBV11-2 and TRBJ1-2; 11 bases align to TRBD1. The CDR3 spans 15 residues. V lost 3 bases to trimming and J lost 7 bases; unmatched junction nucleotides: 7. From germline, CDR1 is SGHAT and CDR2 FQNNGV. CDR3 sequence: CASSFGTGGLVGYTF. Written as DNA, the CDR3 is TGTGCCAGCAGCTTCGGGACAGGGGGACTAGTTGGCTACACCTTC.

The CDR3: CASSLAKGQNGYTF. In DNA, the CDR3 is TGTGCCAGCTCACTGGCGAAGGGACAAAATGGCTACACCTTC. The chain couples TRBV18 to TRBJ1-2; tentative D call: TRBD1 (6 bases). V was cut by 4 bases and J by 6 bases, with 15 bases left in between. The length of the CDR3 is 14 residues. Germline CDR1 KGHSH, CDR2 LQKENI.

The chain is built from TRBV4-3 and TRBJ2-7; 9 nucleotides agree with TRBD2. The germline gives CDR1 LGHNA, CDR2 YSLEER. Trimming at V came to 0 bases and at J to 2 bases, leaving 5 bases not matched to a gene. CDR3 length equals 16 residues. The CDR3 loop reads CASSQDRSSGTYEQYF. CDR3 DNA sequence: TGCGCCAGCAGCCAAGATCGGTCTAGCGGGACCTACGAGCAGTACTTC.

V and J are TRBV19 and TRBJ1-1, with a weak D call TRBD1 (5 bases). The CDR3 loop spans 14 amino acids. Germline CDR1 is LNHDA and CDR2 is SQIVND (reference sequence). The germline V and J ends were trimmed by 11 bases and 4 bases, with 20 bases remaining between them. CDR3 sequence reads: CASKRGTVGTEAFF. CDR3 nucleotide sequence: TGTGCCTCTAAGCGGGGGACGGTCGGCACTGAAGCTTTCTTT.

This clone was counted only a few times. The V gene is TRBV6-5, the J gene TRBJ2-6; D not certain. Germline loops: CDR1 MNHEY, CDR2 SVGAGI. This CDR3 is built from 14 residues. Deletions cut 2 bases from V and 0 bases from J, with 2 bases between. The CDR3 is CASSYDSGANVLTF. In DNA, the CDR3 is TGTGCCAGCAGTTACGACTCTGGGGCCAACGTCCTGACTTTC.

The CDR3 DNA reads as TGCGCCAGCAGCTTCGAACCGAACACTGAAGCTTTCTTT. Translation: CASSFEPNTEAFF. This sequence joins TRBV5-1 and TRBJ1-1; D is unresolved. CDR1 is SGHRS and CDR2 is YFSETQ in the germline V gene. Trimming stripped 2 bases from V and 1 base from J, with 6 bases between. The CDR3 extends over 13 amino acids.

The chain links TRBV5-1 to TRBJ2-1, with 7 bases identical to TRBD2. CDR1 SGHRS and CDR2 YFSETQ come from the germline V gene. The CDR3 is 15 amino acids. With V trimmed by 7 bases and J by 0 bases, 7 bases remained unmatched. The DNA for the CDR3 is TGCGCCAGCTCACACACTAGCGACTCCTACAATGAGCAGTTCTTC. Protein: CASSHTSDSYNEQFF. Together with reference TRBV5-1 and TRBJ2-1, the CDR3 gives the full variable domain: KAGVTQTPRYLIKTRGQQVTLSCSPISGHRSVSWYQQTPGQGLQFLFEYFSETQRNKGNFPGRFSGRQFSNSRSEMNVSTLELGDSALYLCASSHTSDSYNEQFFGPGTRLTVL.

For the CDR3, the DNA is TGTGCCAGCAGCATGGGGGGGGCGAATCAGCCCCAGCATTTT. This codes for CASSMGGANQPQHF. The chain couples TRBV5-4 to TRBJ1-5; D possibly corresponds to TRBD1 (6 bases). Germline V CDR1 and CDR2: SGHNT, YYREEE (reference sequence). The CDR3 runs to 14 residues. V lost 4 bases, J lost 4 bases, and 12 bases lay in between.

The V and J genes are TRBV28 and TRBJ1-2; 9 bases map to TRBD1. V dropped 2 bases and J dropped 5; count of bases not matched to a gene: 9. CDR1 is MDHEN and CDR2 is SYDVKM in the germline V gene. The CDR3 is 16 residues long. As DNA, the CDR3 is TGTGCCAGCAGTTTAATCGAGCGACAGGGGGTTTATGGCTACACCTTC. Translation: CASSLIERQGVYGYTF.

The chain has TRBV6-1 and TRBJ1-2; 7 bases align to TRBD1. CDR3 length: 14 residues. V was clipped by 2 bases and J by 4 bases; unmatched bases: 4. Germline V gives CDR1 MNHNS, CDR2 SASEGT. For the CDR3, the DNA is TGTGCCAGCAGTGAACGCAGGGGGGGCTATGGCTACACCTTC. Protein: CASSERRGGYGYTF.

The rearrangement links TRBV4-3 to TRBJ2-3, with D perhaps matching TRBD2 (5 bases). This CDR3 is built from 16 residues. The V gene lost 0 bases and the J gene lost 0 bases, with 10 bases spanning the gap. Germline loops: CDR1 LGHNA, CDR2 YSLEER. The CDR3 sequence is CASSQDPASSTDTQYF. DNA of the CDR3: TGCGCCAGCAGCCAAGATCCCGCTAGCAGCACAGATACGCAGTATTTT.

The V and J genes are TRBV29-1 and TRBJ2-2; 10 positions agree with TRBD2. J lost 6 bases, V lost 1 base, and 11 bases had no gene match. The germline V gene encodes CDR1 SQVTM and CDR2 ANQGSEA. The CDR3 runs to 17 residues. As DNA, the CDR3 is TGCAGCGTTGAAGTGTGGGGTCTAGCGGGAGTCCCCGGGGAGCTGTTTTTT. Residues: CSVEVWGLAGVPGELFF.

This sequence joins TRBV25-1 and TRBJ1-1; 12 bases fit TRBD1. Per germline, CDR1 MGHDK and CDR2 SYGVNS. J lost 6 bases, V lost 4 bases, and 9 bases had no gene match. The CDR3 totals 16 residues. The CDR3 DNA sequence: TGTGCCAGCAGTGCAATCCCGGGACAGGGGGCTGCTGAAGCTTTCTTT. Translating it yields CASSAIPGQGAAEAFF.

The J gene is TRBJ2-6, the V gene TRBV28; 9 bases fit TRBD1. J gave up 2 bases and V 6 bases, and 14 bases lay outside the gene matches. There are 19 residues in the CDR3. Germline V CDR1 and CDR2: MDHEN, SYDVKM. CDR3 amino acids: CASRPNTRDRETGANVLTF. The CDR3 nucleotides read TGTGCCAGCAGACCAAACACAAGGGACAGGGAAACTGGGGCCAACGTCCTGACTTTC.

The chain recombines TRBV29-1 with TRBJ2-3, with TRBD2 matching 9 bases. The V and J ends lost 4 bases and 6 bases, in that order; junction bases with no gene match: 11. This CDR3 is built from 15 residues. Germline V gene sequence: CDR1 SQVTM, CDR2 ANQGSEA. The CDR3 protein is CSVGGLAGHRDTQYF. CDR3 sequence (DNA): TGCAGCGTTGGGGGTCTAGCGGGGCACCGGGATACGCAGTATTTT.

The J gene is TRBJ1-5, the V gene TRBV9; no clear D. Trimming shortened V by 0 bases and J by 4 bases, and 8 bases separated the two germline ends. Germline lookup yields CDR1 SGDLS and CDR2 YYNGEE. The CDR3 extends over 14 amino acids. The CDR3 DNA is TGTGCCAGCAGCGTAGAAGCAGGAAATCAGCCCCAGCATTTT. This translates into CASSVEAGNQPQHF.

On this clone itself: This specimen includes other DNA sequences encoding the same CDR3. The chain uses TRBV9 and TRBJ1-1; tentative D call: TRBD1 (5 bases). The CDR3 consists of 14 residues. Deletions cut 4 bases from V and 4 bases from J, with 14 bases between. The germline V gene has CDR1 SGDLS and CDR2 YYNGEE. CDR3 sequence: CASSPGGGRTEAFF. The CDR3 DNA sequence: TGTGCCAGCAGCCCGGGGGGGGGTCGCACTGAAGCTTTCTTT.

This clone was detected a few times. CDR3 nucleotide sequence: TGTGCCAGCAGCCAAGGTGGGACAGGAGGAGGTAATGGCTACACCTTC. This translates into CASSQGGTGGGNGYTF. This sequence joins TRBV14 and TRBJ1-2, with TRBD1 matching over 8 bases. The CDR3 length is 16 residues. Per germline, CDR1 SGHDN and CDR2 FVKESK. V shed 1 base, J shed 6 bases, and the junction held 10 bases outside the gene matches.

V is TRBV19 and J is TRBJ1-3; D is unclear. The V end was cut by 5 bases, the J end by 4 bases, with 15 bases between. Germline V gene lookup returns CDR1 LNHDA and CDR2 SQIVND (reference sequence). This CDR3 has 15 residues. This CDR3 is CASSAPTAVGNTIYF. The CDR3 bases are TGTGCCAGTAGTGCCCCGACGGCGGTCGGAAACACCATATATTTT. The variable domain in full, completed from reference TRBV19 and TRBJ1-3, reads DGGITQSPKYLFRKEGQNVTLSCEQNLNHDAMYWYRQDPGQGLRLIYYSQIVNDFQKGDIAEGYSVSREKKESFPLTVTSAQKNPTAFYLCASSAPTAVGNTIYFGEGSWLTVV.

The chain combines TRBV3-1 (or the pseudogene TRBV3-2) with TRBJ2-2; maybe TRBD2 (6 bases). Trimming took off 3 bases at V and 4 bases at J, with 9 bases between the two ends. The germline V gene encodes CDR1 LGHDT and CDR2 YNNKEL (reference sequence). The CDR3 spans 14 residues. CDR3 amino acids: CASSQLASTGELFF. The CDR3 nucleotides read TGTGCCAGCAGCCAGCTAGCGTCCACCGGGGAGCTGTTTTTT.

This chain uses TRBV7-2 with TRBJ1-2, with D unclear. This CDR3 has 14 amino acids. From germline, CDR1 is SGHTA and CDR2 FQGNSA. The V end was cut by 1 base, the J end by 8 bases, with 14 bases between. The CDR3 nucleotides read TGTGCCAGCAGCTTAGATCGTCAGTTCAGAGGCTACACCTTC. This encodes CASSLDRQFRGYTF. Together with reference TRBV7-2 and TRBJ1-2, the CDR3 gives the full variable domain: GAGVSQSPSNKVTEKGKDVELRCDPISGHTALYWYRQSLGQGLEFLIYFQGNSAPDKSGLPSDRFSAERTGGSVSTLTIQRTQQEDSAVYLCASSLDRQFRGYTFGSGTRLTVV.

This rearrangement joins TRBV7-9 to TRBJ1-1; 7 nucleotides match TRBD1. The J segment lost 3 bases and the V segment lost 4 bases, leaving 5 bases of the junction unmatched. Per the germline V gene, CDR1 is SEHNR and CDR2 is FQNEAQ (reference sequence). The CDR3 length is 14 residues. The chain's CDR3 is CASSSWTGYTEAFF. CDR3 sequence (DNA): TGTGCCAGCAGCTCGTGGACAGGTTACACTGAAGCTTTCTTT.

V usage is TRBV12-3 or TRBV12-4 and J usage is TRBJ1-2, with D unclear. This CDR3 has 11 residues. Deletions cut 5 bases from V and 8 bases from J, with 9 bases between. For the CDR3, the DNA is TGTGCCAGCAGTCACAAGTGGGGCTACACCTTC. This codes for CASSHKWGYTF.

The chain couples TRBV25-1 to TRBJ2-3, with D maybe TRBD2 (7 bases). This CDR3 is built from 16 residues. Germline V gives CDR1 MGHDK, CDR2 SYGVNS. V was clipped by 2 bases and J by 3 bases, with 15 bases between them. The CDR3 sequence is CASSEALRGGTDTQYF. The CDR3 nucleotides are TGTGCCAGCAGTGAAGCCCTGAGGGGGGGGACAGATACGCAGTATTTT.

The gene calls are TRBV10-3 and TRBJ2-5; 10 bases match TRBD1. The CDR3 runs 15 residues. Germline assignment: CDR1 ENHRY and CDR2 SYGVKD. V was pared by 4 bases and J by 4 bases, with 6 bases of the junction left unmatched. This CDR3 reads CAISGDRGKGETQYF. The CDR3 nucleotides read TGTGCCATCAGTGGGGACAGGGGTAAGGGAGAGACCCAGTACTTC.

The V call is TRBV19, the J call TRBJ1-6; D uncertain. The germline V gene has CDR1 LNHDA and CDR2 SQIVND (reference sequence). V was pared by 0 bases and J by 7 bases, with 4 bases between. The CDR3 sequence is 13 residues long. This CDR3 reads CASSIDGNSPLHF. The CDR3 nucleotides are TGTGCCAGTAGTATAGACGGGAATTCACCCCTCCACTTT.